The subject of this entry is one T cell receptor (beta chain). Per the original methods: Reference gene primer amplification gave estimated nucleated cell counts. Clones were sequenced by immunoSEQ multiplex PCR, and TCRdb holds only the in-frame ones, with some missing. That table furnishes V, J and clone size, whereas the DNA furnished D and trimming. The data hold 180,000 or so clones, with roughly 88% observed a single time. The record originates from a study of blood T cell repertoires in COVID-19. Study information: Spain, Italy and the United States supplied samples that represented acute and convalescent COVID-19. Nucleic acid was either cDNA or gDNA, and it came from T cells, B-cell-depleted T cells, or PBMCs.

Germline-derived CDR1 and CDR2 are LGHNA and YSLEER. This CDR3 has 16 amino acids. V lost 1 base, J lost 0 bases, and 3 bases stayed unmatched. The specimen sequenced was peripheral blood. The rearrangement links TRBV4-3 to TRBJ2-7, with TRBD2 matching 10 bases. This TCR was sampled from a woman aged 80 or older with acute or convalescent COVID-19. CDR3 DNA sequence: TGCGCCAGCAGCCAAGCTAGCGGGGGTGGCTCCTACGAGCAGTACTTC. It is translated as CASSQASGGGSYEQYF.